This is a list of T cell receptor beta chains from one sample in a study of beta chain features in type 1 diabetes. Data came from immunoSEQ multiplex PCR; TCRdb stores just in-frame clones and leaves some out. The table lists under 300,000 clones, around a quarter of them singletons. Material for sequencing was central memory CD4+ T cells from blood. The origin of the receptors is a man aged 25-45 years in good health. Both conserved end residues are trimmed from each CDR3.

TRBJ2-7,TRBV7-2,ASSWRQGTYEQY
TRBJ2-3,TRBV10-2,ASTLGAGDGDTQY
TRBJ2-5,TRBV11-2,ASSQYQETQY
TRBJ2-5,TRBV7-2,ASSPTGLPQETQY
TRBJ2-3,TRBV10-3,AISGRGGLRTDTQY
TRBJ2-3,TRBV20-1,SAQDSPISY
TRBJ2-5,TRBV18,ASSPSYQETQY
TRBJ2-7,TRBV28,ASSLTSSYEQY
TRBJ2-7,TRBV30,AWSVVFHEQY
TRBJ2-6,TRBV28,ASSLPASGANVLT
TRBJ2-2,TRBV7-2,ASSLEQGRTGELF
TRBJ1-1,TRBV5-1,ASSLGGQGKMNTEAF
TRBJ2-7,TRBV28,ASFDRALSREQY
TRBJ2-5,TRBV14,ASSQLDLQETQY
TRBJ2-6,TRBV5-1,ASSLGSGRTGANVLT
TRBJ1-2,TRBV7-2,ASSLDSLYGYT
TRBJ2-2,TRBV6-5,ASKNPGTTAGELF
TRBJ1-2,TRBV29-1,SVDSTYGYT
TRBJ2-3,TRBV7-2,ASSQGEGLEQY
TRBJ2-2,TRBV5-1,ASSLLGQGQLTGELF
TRBJ1-5,TRBV30,AWRPRGVWNQPQH
TRBJ2-2,TRBV5-6,ASSLYTGELF
TRBJ1-2,TRBV28,ASSLGASGYT
TRBJ2-3,TRBV9,ASSVGGGQRDTQY
TRBJ1-5,TRBV18,ASSLHPNQPQH
TRBJ2-5,TRBV28,ASLGGLGQTQY
TRBJ2-1,TRBV29-1,SVEEATGRPNEQF
TRBJ2-7,TRBV4-3,ASSPRLAGLYEQY
TRBJ2-3,TRBV14,ASSFNSGSQTDTQY
TRBJ2-1,TRBV27,ASSPIPRDRGYNEQF
TRBJ2-7,TRBV7-2,ASRPMTGTYEQY
TRBJ2-7,TRBV2,ATTVTREQY
TRBJ2-3,TRBV9,ASSVAASGAGDTQY
TRBJ2-7,TRBV25-1,ASSEYGQALGAY
TRBJ2-2,TRBV7-8,ASSRSVISGELF
TRBJ2-2,TRBV4-2,ASSQWVGSAGELF
TRBJ2-5,TRBV4-3,ASSQEYNKQETQY
TRBJ1-2,TRBV30,AWSEIYGYT
TRBJ2-1,TRBV7-8,ASSFRRSYNEQF
TRBJ2-5,TRBV7-6,ASSPGQLETQY
TRBJ2-3,TRBV6-5,ASRSGTASTDTQY
TRBJ1-1,TRBV19,ASISTGTYTEAF
TRBJ2-3,TRBV29-1,SVDSQTTDTQY
TRBJ2-7,TRBV27,ASMELAGDHPEQY
TRBJ1-3,TRBV4-2,ASSQGRQGSGSGNTIY
TRBJ2-1,TRBV30,AWRLGTSEVNEQF
TRBJ1-2,TRBV9,ASSVVQGGGYT
TRBJ1-2,TRBV30,AWTRDSSSGGYT
TRBJ2-2,TRBV2,ASSLASENTGELF